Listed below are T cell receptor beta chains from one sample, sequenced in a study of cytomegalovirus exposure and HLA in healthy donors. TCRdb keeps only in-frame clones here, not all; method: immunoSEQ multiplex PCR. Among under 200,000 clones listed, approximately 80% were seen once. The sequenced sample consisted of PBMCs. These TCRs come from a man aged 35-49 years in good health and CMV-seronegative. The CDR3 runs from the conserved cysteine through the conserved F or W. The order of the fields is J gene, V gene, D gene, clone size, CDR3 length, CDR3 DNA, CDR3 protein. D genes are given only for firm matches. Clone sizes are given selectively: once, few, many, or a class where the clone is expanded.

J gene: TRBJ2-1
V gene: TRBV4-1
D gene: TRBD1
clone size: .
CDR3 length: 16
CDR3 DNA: TGCGCCAGCAGCCAACCTGGACAGGGGAGGTCCAATGAGCAGTTCTTC
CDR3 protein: CASSQPGQGRSNEQFF

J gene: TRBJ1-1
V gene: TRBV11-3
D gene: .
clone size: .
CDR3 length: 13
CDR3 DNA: TGTGCCAGCAGCCCAGGGCCGAACACTGAAGCTTTCTTT
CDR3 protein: CASSPGPNTEAFF

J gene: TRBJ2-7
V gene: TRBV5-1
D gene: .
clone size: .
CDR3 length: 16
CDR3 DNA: TGCGCCAGCAGCAGCCACCGGGACACGTTGACCTACGAGCAGTACTTC
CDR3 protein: CASSSHRDTLTYEQYF

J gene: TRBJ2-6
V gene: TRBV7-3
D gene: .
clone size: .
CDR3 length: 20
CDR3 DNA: TGTGCCAGCAGCTTATTGGGACATAGGGAAGGCAACTCTGGGGCCAACGTCCTGACTTTC
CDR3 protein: CASSLLGHREGNSGANVLTF

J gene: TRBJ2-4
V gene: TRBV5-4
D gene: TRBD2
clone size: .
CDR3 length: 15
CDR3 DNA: TGTGCCAGCAGCTTGGGACTAGCGGGGGGGGACATTCAGTACTTC
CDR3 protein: CASSLGLAGGDIQYF

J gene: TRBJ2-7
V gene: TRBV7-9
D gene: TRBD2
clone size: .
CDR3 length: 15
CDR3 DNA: TGTGCCAGCAGCCATGGGGGGGGGACTCCCTACGAGCAGTACTTC
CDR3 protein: CASSHGGGTPYEQYF

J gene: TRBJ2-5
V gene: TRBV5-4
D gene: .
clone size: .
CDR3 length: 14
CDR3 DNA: TGTGCCAGCAGCTTGGCCAGACTCCAAGAGACCCAGTACTTC
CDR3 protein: CASSLARLQETQYF

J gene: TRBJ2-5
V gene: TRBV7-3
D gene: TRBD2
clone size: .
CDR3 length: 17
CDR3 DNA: TGTGCCAGCAGCCCTCGAAGACTAGCGGGAGGAACAGAGACCCAGTACTTC
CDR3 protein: CASSPRRLAGGTETQYF

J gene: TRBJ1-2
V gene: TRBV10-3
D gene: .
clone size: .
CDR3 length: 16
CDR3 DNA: TGTGCCATCAGTGAGTCAACGGACAACCCGACCTATGGCTACACCTTC
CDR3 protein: CAISESTDNPTYGYTF

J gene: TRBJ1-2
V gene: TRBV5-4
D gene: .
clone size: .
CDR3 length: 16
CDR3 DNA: TGTGCCAGCAGCTTGGGTGGTCAGGGGTTGGACTATGGCTACACCTTC
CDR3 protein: CASSLGGQGLDYGYTF

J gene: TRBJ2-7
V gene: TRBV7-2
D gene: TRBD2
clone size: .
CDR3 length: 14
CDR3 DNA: TGTGCCAGCAGCTTCGGGGGGTTACCCTACGAGCAGTACTTC
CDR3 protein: CASSFGGLPYEQYF

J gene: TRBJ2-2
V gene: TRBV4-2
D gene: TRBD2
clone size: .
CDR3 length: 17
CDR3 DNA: TGTGCCAGCAGCCAAGGGCTAGCGGGGGTACGGACCGGGGAGCTGTTTTTT
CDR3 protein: CASSQGLAGVRTGELFF

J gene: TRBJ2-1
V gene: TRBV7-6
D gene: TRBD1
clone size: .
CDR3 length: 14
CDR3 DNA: TGTGCCAGCAGCGGGACAGGGGGAGGTAATGAGCAGTTCTTC
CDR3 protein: CASSGTGGGNEQFF

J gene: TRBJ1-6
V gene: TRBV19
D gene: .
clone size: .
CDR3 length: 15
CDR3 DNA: TGTGCCAGTAATAGCTTTCCCATCTATAATTCACCCCTCCACTTT
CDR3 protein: CASNSFPIYNSPLHF

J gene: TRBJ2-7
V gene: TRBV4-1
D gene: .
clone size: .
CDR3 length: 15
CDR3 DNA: TGCGCCAGCAGCCAAGATGAGGGGCGGGACTACGAGCAGTACTTC
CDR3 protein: CASSQDEGRDYEQYF

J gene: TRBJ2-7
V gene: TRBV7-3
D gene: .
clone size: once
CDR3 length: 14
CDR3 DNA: TGTGCCAGCAGCTTACTTACAGGAGAGCACGAGCAGTACTTC
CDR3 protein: CASSLLTGEHEQYF

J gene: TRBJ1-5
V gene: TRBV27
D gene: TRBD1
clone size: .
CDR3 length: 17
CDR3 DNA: TGTGCCAGCAGTTTTAAGGGGGCCCCTATGAGCAATCAGCCCCAGCATTTT
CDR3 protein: CASSFKGAPMSNQPQHF

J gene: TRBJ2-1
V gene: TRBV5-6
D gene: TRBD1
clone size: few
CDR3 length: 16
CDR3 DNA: TGTGCCAGCAGCCTATACCCGACAGGGAATGGTCGTGAGCAGTTCTTC
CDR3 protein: CASSLYPTGNGREQFF

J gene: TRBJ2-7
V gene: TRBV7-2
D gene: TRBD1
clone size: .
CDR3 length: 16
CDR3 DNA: TGTGCCAGCAGCCCCCACCCACAGGGGTTTACCAGCGAGCAGTACTTC
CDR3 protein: CASSPHPQGFTSEQYF

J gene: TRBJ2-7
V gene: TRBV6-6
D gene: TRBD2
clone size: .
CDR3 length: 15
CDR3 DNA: TGTGCCAGCAGCCCCGCCCGGACTAGCGTTCACGAGCAGTACTTC
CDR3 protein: CASSPARTSVHEQYF

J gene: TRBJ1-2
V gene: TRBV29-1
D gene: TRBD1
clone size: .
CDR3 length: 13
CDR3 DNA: TGCAGCGTTGATAGGACAGGGAACTATGGCTACACCTTC
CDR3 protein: CSVDRTGNYGYTF

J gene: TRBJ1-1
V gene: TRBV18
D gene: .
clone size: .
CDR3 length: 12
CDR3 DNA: TGTGCCAGCTCAAGGACAGACACTGAAGCTTTCTTT
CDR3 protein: CASSRTDTEAFF

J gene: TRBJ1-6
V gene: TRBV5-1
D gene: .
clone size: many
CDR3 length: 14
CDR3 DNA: TGCGCCAGCAGCGACAGTGGCGCCAATTCACCCCTCCACTTT
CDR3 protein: CASSDSGANSPLHF

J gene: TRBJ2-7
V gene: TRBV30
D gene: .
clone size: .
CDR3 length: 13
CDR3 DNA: TGTGCCTGGGACCGCGGGACAGATGTCGAGCAGTACTTC
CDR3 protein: CAWDRGTDVEQYF

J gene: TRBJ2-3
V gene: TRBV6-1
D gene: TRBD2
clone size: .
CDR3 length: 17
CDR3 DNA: TGTACCAGCAGTGAGTTCCAGACTAGCCCCTTCACAGATACGCAGTATTTT
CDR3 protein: CTSSEFQTSPFTDTQYF

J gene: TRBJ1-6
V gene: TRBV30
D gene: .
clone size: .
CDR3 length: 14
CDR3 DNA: TGTGCCTGGAGGGGATACAGGGAAAATTCACCCCTCCACTTT
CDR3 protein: CAWRGYRENSPLHF

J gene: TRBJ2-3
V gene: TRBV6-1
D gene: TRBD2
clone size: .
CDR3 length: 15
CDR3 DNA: TGTGCCAGCACTTCCGGGACTAGCGGCGCAGATACGCAGTATTTT
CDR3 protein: CASTSGTSGADTQYF

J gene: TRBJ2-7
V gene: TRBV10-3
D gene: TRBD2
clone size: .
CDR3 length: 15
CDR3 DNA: TGTGCCATCAGTGAGAGGAGCGGGGGGACCTACGAGCAGTACTTC
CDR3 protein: CAISERSGGTYEQYF

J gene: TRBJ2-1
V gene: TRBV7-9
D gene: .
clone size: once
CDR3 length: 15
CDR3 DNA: TGTGCCAGCAGCTTAGTCCCAGCGCCCTACAATGAGCAGTTCTTC
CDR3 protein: CASSLVPAPYNEQFF

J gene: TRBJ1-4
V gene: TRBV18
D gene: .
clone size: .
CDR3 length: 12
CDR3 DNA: TGTGCCACGCGGGGACGTAATGAAAAACTGTTTTTT
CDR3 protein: CATRGRNEKLFF

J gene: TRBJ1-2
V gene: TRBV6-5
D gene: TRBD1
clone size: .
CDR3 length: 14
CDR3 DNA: TGTGCCACAGGGACAGGAACCTCAAACTATGGCTACACCTTC
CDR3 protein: CATGTGTSNYGYTF

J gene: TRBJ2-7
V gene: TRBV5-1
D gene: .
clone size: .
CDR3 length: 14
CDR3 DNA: TGCGCCAGCAGCTTGGGACAGGTTGACTACGAGCAGTACTTC
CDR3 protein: CASSLGQVDYEQYF

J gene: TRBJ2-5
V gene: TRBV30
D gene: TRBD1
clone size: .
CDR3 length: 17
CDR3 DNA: TGTGCCTGGAGGGCTCCGGGACAGGGAAGAATTTCTGAGACCCAGTACTTC
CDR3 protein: CAWRAPGQGRISETQYF

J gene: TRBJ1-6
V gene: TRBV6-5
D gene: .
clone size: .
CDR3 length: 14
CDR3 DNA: TGTGCCAGCAGTGAAGGGGCAGCCTATTCACCCCTCCACTTT
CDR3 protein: CASSEGAAYSPLHF

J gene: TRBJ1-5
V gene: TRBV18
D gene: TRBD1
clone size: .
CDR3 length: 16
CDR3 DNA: TGTGCCAGCTCACCTGGAGGGACAGGGGGCAATCAGCCCCAGCATTTT
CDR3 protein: CASSPGGTGGNQPQHF

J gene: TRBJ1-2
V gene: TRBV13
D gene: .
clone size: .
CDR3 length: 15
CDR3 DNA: TGTGCCAGCAGCTTAGCAAGCAGGTTGAACTATGGCTACACCTTC
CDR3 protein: CASSLASRLNYGYTF

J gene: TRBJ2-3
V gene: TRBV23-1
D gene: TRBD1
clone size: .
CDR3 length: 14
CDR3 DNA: TGCGCCAGCAGTCTTCAGGGGGTACGGGATACGCAGTATTTT
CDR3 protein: CASSLQGVRDTQYF

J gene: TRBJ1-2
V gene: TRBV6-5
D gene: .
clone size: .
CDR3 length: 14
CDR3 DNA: TGTGCCAGCAGTTACTCGACAGGAGTGGGTGGCTACACCTTC
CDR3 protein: CASSYSTGVGGYTF

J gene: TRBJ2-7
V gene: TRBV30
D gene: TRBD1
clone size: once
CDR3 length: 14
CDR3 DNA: TGTGCCTGGAGCTTATTGGGACAGGGGGACGAGCAGTACTTC
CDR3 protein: CAWSLLGQGDEQYF

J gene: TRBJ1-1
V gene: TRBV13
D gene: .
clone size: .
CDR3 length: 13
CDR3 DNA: TGTGCCAGCAGCGTCGGCGGTAACACTGAAGCTTTCTTT
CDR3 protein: CASSVGGNTEAFF

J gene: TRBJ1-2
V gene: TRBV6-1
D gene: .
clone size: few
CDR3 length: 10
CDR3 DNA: TGTGCCAGCAGTCCCATCGGCTACACCTTC
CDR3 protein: CASSPIGYTF

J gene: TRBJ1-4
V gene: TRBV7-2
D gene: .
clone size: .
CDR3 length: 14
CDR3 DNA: TGTGCCAGCAGTTTCGACAGGCTTAATGAAAAACTGTTTTTT
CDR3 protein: CASSFDRLNEKLFF

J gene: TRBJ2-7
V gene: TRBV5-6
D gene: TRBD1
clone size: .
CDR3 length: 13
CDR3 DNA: TGTGCCAGCAGCTTGGGACAGGGTCCCGGGCAGTACTTC
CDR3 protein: CASSLGQGPGQYF

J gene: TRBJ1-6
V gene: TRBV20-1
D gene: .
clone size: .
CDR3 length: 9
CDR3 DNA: TGCAGTGCTAGAGCGCCCCTCCACTTT
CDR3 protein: CSARAPLHF

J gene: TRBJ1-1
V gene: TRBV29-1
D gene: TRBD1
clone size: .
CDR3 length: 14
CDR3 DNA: TGCAGCGTTGAGGGGACAGTTATGAACACTGAAGCTTTCTTT
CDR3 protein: CSVEGTVMNTEAFF